This TCR beta chain was sequenced in a study of beta chain features in type 1 diabetes. Across the study: There was similarity between patients and healthy donors in age, gender and cell yields.

Via CD45RO/CCR7/CD25/CD127/CD95/CD27, cells of the CD4+ naive, central memory, regulatory and stem cell-like memory subsets were sorted. Notes on the study in general: The study found moderately but significantly shorter TCRB CDR3s in all four CD4+ subsets of Type 1 diabetes patients.

Expressed TCRB transcripts were sequenced because the entire RNA isolate underwent reverse transcription. For naive, central memory and regulatory T cell samples, reads averaged approximately 3.9 million. TCRdb's table, derived via immunoSEQ multiplex PCR, lists solely in-frame clones and lacks some. The sample comprises some 700,000 clones, around an eighth of which are singletons, and less than 0.025% rests with the top ten. Germline V gene sequence: CDR1 MGHRA, CDR2 YSYEKL. V shed 1 base, J shed 8 bases, and the junction held 13 bases outside the gene matches. CDR3 length equals 19 residues. This clone was detected a few times. What it binds is not known.

The genes are TRBV4-1 and TRBJ2-1, with 14 bases aligning to TRBD2. The sequenced material came from naive CD4+ T cells from blood. The receptor comes from a man younger than 35 with type 1 diabetes. The CDR3 DNA reads TGCGCCAGCAGCCAAGCCCGACTAGCGGGGGGGTCTGTCAGGGATGAGCAGTTCTTC. Its protein is CASSQARLAGGSVRDEQFF.